This TCR beta chain derives from a study of blood T cells in healthy people across ages. On the study more broadly: Per every two T cells, about one barcoded beta molecule was captured by template switching. Notes on the study in general: Older individuals had lower TCR beta diversity per million T cells (the decline was roughly linear). The study could not conclusively compare naive and antigen-experienced cells, given its unsorted PBMCs.

With a J-beta primer mix and a sample-barcoded 5' primer, a second PCR ran roughly 6 to 12 cycles. Tagging of each cDNA molecule was performed by a template-switch adaptor with 12 random nucleotides. TCRdb re-derived calls from the 5' RACE reads in MiXCR, one entry per CDR3 protein. The table has around 800,000 distinct CDR3 sequences, 60% to 80% seen once. The CDR3 extends over 18 amino acids. V gave up 4 bases and J gave up 0 bases, with 18 bases separating them. Concerning this clonotype: Its antigen is unidentified.

The chain carries TRBV12-3 or TRBV12-4 and TRBJ1-4, with D uncertain. The sequencing input was blood. This TCR was recovered from a man aged 25-45 years in good health. CDR3 nucleotide sequence: TGTGCCAGCAGTTCGGGCGAAAAGGTGGATGCAACTAATGAAAAACTGTTTTTT. Amino acids: CASSSGEKVDATNEKLFF.